This T cell receptor (beta chain) derives from a study of blood T cells in healthy people across ages. Samples each yielded at least 6 micrograms of total RNA. About this clonotype: This may be a read error: a much more frequent sequence differs by one nucleotide.

This CDR3 contains 15 residues. The trim removed 9 bases at V and 3 bases at J, leaving 9 bases unmatched. Germline CDR1 reads KGHDR; CDR2 reads SFDVKD. Through a sample-barcoded 5' primer and a J-beta primer mix, a second PCR was run for roughly 6 to 12 cycles. One entry per CDR3 protein results from TCRdb running MiXCR on the 5' RACE reads. The table shows roughly 830,000 distinct CDR3 sequences, with 62% occurring only once. The rearrangement uses TRBV24-1 and TRBJ1-2; 10 bases align to TRBD1. Sequences were obtained from blood. The TCR was taken from a man aged 25 to 40 in good health. CDR3 residues: CATAEETGGDYGYTF. In nucleotides, the CDR3 is TGTGCCACCGCCGAGGAGACAGGGGGCGACTATGGCTACACCTTC.